These T cell receptor beta chains were read from a single sample in a study of control samples from healthy donors and cancer patients. The assay was immunoSEQ multiplex PCR, and TCRdb's table has in-frame clones only and misses some. The sample records fewer than 200,000 clones, 90% to 95% being singletons. The source material was blood. These receptors came from a woman aged 55-75 years in good health. CDR3s include the opening cysteine and the closing phenylalanine or tryptophan. D genes are given only for firm matches.

V gene,D gene,J gene,CDR3 protein
TRBV10-2,.,TRBJ2-5,CASRSQGKETQYF
TRBV19,.,TRBJ1-1,CASSTGQRSAVFPEAFF
TRBV7-8,.,TRBJ2-3,CASSFREFTDTQYF
TRBV6-5,.,TRBJ1-1,CASSYNRLGATEAFF
TRBV7-2,.,TRBJ2-1,CASSPYMDEQFF
TRBV7-6,TRBD2,TRBJ2-7,CASSPRASGGAYEQYF
TRBV7-2,.,TRBJ1-3,CASSANLGSGNTIYF
TRBV11-2,.,TRBJ2-7,CASSLRGTEQYF
TRBV10-3,.,TRBJ2-3,CAISDLASDTQYF
TRBV7-8,.,TRBJ1-2,CASSPSSGTGYTF
TRBV7-2,.,TRBJ1-4,CASRIGGAPNEKLFF
TRBV27,TRBD1,TRBJ2-2,CASSLKGTDFYTGELFF
TRBV6-2/TRBV6-3,TRBD1,TRBJ2-5,CASSYFRDRARPKETQYF
TRBV9,.,TRBJ1-3,CASSPGPRSGNTIYF
TRBV19,.,TRBJ1-2,CASSISTGNYGYTF
TRBV10-3,.,TRBJ1-2,CAISSPRDLNYGYTF
TRBV6-5,TRBD2,TRBJ2-7,CASSPFSSGIYEQYF
TRBV5-8,.,TRBJ2-3,CASSLAVHADTQYF
TRBV29-1,TRBD1,TRBJ1-1,CSVDQGAFTEAFF
TRBV19,.,TRBJ1-5,CWGIDQPQHF
TRBV3-1/TRBV3-2,.,TRBJ1-1,CASSLLKGEAFF
TRBV6-5,.,TRBJ2-4,CASRRTRTKNIQYF
TRBV6-1,.,TRBJ1-6,CASSDGGNGSPLHF
TRBV11-2,TRBD2,TRBJ2-1,CASSPAGRGGRNEQFF
TRBV6-2/TRBV6-3,TRBD1,TRBJ1-1,CASSRQGARTEAFF
TRBV12-3/TRBV12-4,.,TRBJ1-5,CASMRDQPQHF
TRBV3-1/TRBV3-2,.,TRBJ1-1,CASSQSDTEAFF
TRBV19,.,TRBJ1-5,CASSIRYHQPQHF
TRBV4-3,TRBD1,TRBJ1-1,CASSQDFDRETEAFF
TRBV19,TRBD1,TRBJ1-2,CASSVGQVSYGYTF
TRBV27,.,TRBJ1-4,CASTRAGDEKLFF
TRBV28,TRBD2,TRBJ2-2,CASSMTSAVKTGELFF
TRBV11-2,.,TRBJ2-5,CASIGEGRAGGETQYF
TRBV5-1,TRBD2,TRBJ2-1,CASSLEALGGSYNEQFF
TRBV5-4,.,TRBJ2-2,CASSLGTSPGELFF
TRBV5-4,TRBD2,TRBJ2-7,CASNFRGGDEQYF
TRBV4-3,.,TRBJ1-6,CASSPKAQGANVGSPLHF
TRBV18,TRBD2,TRBJ2-5,CASSPPSREGETQYF
TRBV7-7,TRBD1,TRBJ2-5,CASSFGTGRQETQYF
TRBV9,.,TRBJ1-6,CASSDGQIDNSPLHF
TRBV6-2/TRBV6-3,TRBD2,TRBJ2-3,CASSYLPGTSGVTGVDTQYF
TRBV15,TRBD2,TRBJ2-1,CATSRDPSGGENYNEQFF
TRBV2,TRBD1,TRBJ1-5,CASSEALKGQGFNQPQHF
TRBV4-1,TRBD1,TRBJ2-2,CASSLTGGSTGELFF
TRBV6-5,TRBD2,TRBJ2-5,CASSISGGGETQYF
TRBV6-2/TRBV6-3,TRBD2,TRBJ2-1,CASSYSPLAGVYNEQFF
TRBV7-9,.,TRBJ2-2,CASSLLGETGELFF
TRBV9,.,TRBJ1-1,CASSVGQQDNEAFF
TRBV7-9,.,TRBJ1-1,CASSLGTRGNTEAFF
TRBV4-3,TRBD1,TRBJ1-2,CASSQDVRDSYGYTF
TRBV5-6,TRBD1,TRBJ2-5,CASSSPTGAETQYF
TRBV18,.,TRBJ1-1,CASSPGGSMNTEAFF
TRBV18,.,TRBJ1-3,CASSRAASGNTIYF